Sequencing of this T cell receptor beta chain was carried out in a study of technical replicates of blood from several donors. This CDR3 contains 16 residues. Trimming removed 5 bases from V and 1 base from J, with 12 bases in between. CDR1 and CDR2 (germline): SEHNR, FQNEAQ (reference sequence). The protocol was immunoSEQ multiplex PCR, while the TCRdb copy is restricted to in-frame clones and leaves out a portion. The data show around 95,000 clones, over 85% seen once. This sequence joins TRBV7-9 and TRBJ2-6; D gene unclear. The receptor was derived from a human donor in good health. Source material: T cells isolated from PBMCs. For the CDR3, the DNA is TGTGCCAGCAGCCTGTGGCCAGATTCTGGGGCCAACGTCCTGACTTTC. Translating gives CASSLWPDSGANVLTF.